The rows below give T cell receptor beta chains drawn from one sample of a study of blood T cell repertoires in COVID-19. Sequencing used immunoSEQ multiplex PCR; TCRdb keeps in-frame clones, though not all of them. The sample has 100,000 to 150,000 clones, roughly 86% seen once; the top ten hold approximately 10%. The sample comprised peripheral blood. Receptors were obtained from a woman in her 70s with COVID-19, enrolled during active disease. CDR3s include the opening cysteine and the closing phenylalanine or tryptophan. A D gene is named only where the DNA matches it firmly. Size values are once, few and many counts, or a class for expanded clones, and some rows have none.

v_call: TRBV5-1; clone_size: .; d_call: TRBD1; j_call: TRBJ1-4; cdr3_aa: CASSPGRFGTGATNEKLFF; cdr3_nt: TGCGCCAGCAGCCCTGGAAGATTCGGGACAGGGGCAACTAATGAAAAACTGTTTTTT
v_call: TRBV6-1; clone_size: .; d_call: .; j_call: TRBJ2-3; cdr3_aa: CASSEARASTDTQYF; cdr3_nt: TGTGCCAGCAGTGAAGCGAGGGCTAGCACAGATACGCAGTATTTT
v_call: TRBV18; clone_size: .; d_call: .; j_call: TRBJ1-5; cdr3_aa: CASSPPGPGNQPQHF; cdr3_nt: TGTGCCAGCTCACCACCAGGGCCAGGGAATCAGCCCCAGCATTTT
v_call: TRBV6-6; clone_size: once; d_call: TRBD1; j_call: TRBJ2-1; cdr3_aa: CASDLEGGLGEQFF; cdr3_nt: TGTGCCAGCGACTTGGAAGGGGGCCTCGGTGAGCAGTTCTTC
v_call: TRBV18; clone_size: .; d_call: .; j_call: TRBJ2-1; cdr3_aa: CASSPGGHEQFF; cdr3_nt: TGTGCCAGCTCACCCGGGGGTCATGAGCAGTTCTTC
v_call: TRBV5-1; clone_size: .; d_call: .; j_call: TRBJ2-6; cdr3_aa: CASSLESKGASRSGANVLTF; cdr3_nt: TGCGCCAGCAGCTTGGAATCGAAAGGGGCGAGTCGATCTGGGGCCAACGTCCTGACTTTC
v_call: TRBV12-3/TRBV12-4; clone_size: once; d_call: .; j_call: TRBJ1-5; cdr3_aa: CASSFREEQPQHF; cdr3_nt: TGTGCCAGCAGTTTTCGGGAAGAGCAGCCCCAGCATTTT
v_call: TRBV4-2; clone_size: .; d_call: TRBD1; j_call: TRBJ1-1; cdr3_aa: CASSPSGDSTEAFF; cdr3_nt: TGTGCCAGCAGCCCTTCAGGGGACAGCACTGAAGCTTTCTTT
v_call: TRBV19; clone_size: .; d_call: TRBD1; j_call: TRBJ2-1; cdr3_aa: CATSPQGDEQFF; cdr3_nt: TGTGCCACCTCTCCCCAGGGGGATGAGCAGTTCTTC
v_call: TRBV4-1; clone_size: .; d_call: .; j_call: TRBJ2-7; cdr3_aa: CASSQGEAPEQYF; cdr3_nt: TGCGCCAGCAGCCAAGGAGAGGCTCCCGAGCAGTACTTC
v_call: TRBV11-1; clone_size: .; d_call: .; j_call: TRBJ2-5; cdr3_aa: CASSYTRYQETQYF; cdr3_nt: TGTGCCAGCAGCTATACTAGGTACCAAGAGACCCAGTACTTC
v_call: TRBV2; clone_size: .; d_call: TRBD1; j_call: TRBJ1-6; cdr3_aa: CASSESGQGNSPLHF; cdr3_nt: TGTGCCAGCAGTGAATCGGGACAGGGAAACTCACCCCTCCACTTT
v_call: TRBV27; clone_size: .; d_call: .; j_call: TRBJ2-7; cdr3_aa: CASRNQRTASSYEQYF; cdr3_nt: TGTGCCAGCAGGAATCAACGGACAGCGAGCTCCTACGAGCAGTACTTC
v_call: TRBV29-1; clone_size: .; d_call: TRBD2; j_call: TRBJ2-5; cdr3_aa: CSVDLAGGRETQYF; cdr3_nt: TGCAGCGTTGACCTAGCGGGGGGGCGGGAGACCCAGTACTTC
v_call: TRBV4-1; clone_size: .; d_call: .; j_call: TRBJ2-7; cdr3_aa: CASSQGRGSSYEQYF; cdr3_nt: TGCGCCAGCAGCCAGGGGAGGGGGTCCTCCTACGAGCAGTACTTC
v_call: TRBV14; clone_size: .; d_call: .; j_call: TRBJ2-2; cdr3_aa: CASSQVLANTGELFF; cdr3_nt: TGTGCCAGCAGCCAAGTTCTAGCGAACACCGGGGAGCTGTTTTTT
v_call: TRBV14; clone_size: .; d_call: TRBD1; j_call: TRBJ1-6; cdr3_aa: CASSQQTGGNSPLHF; cdr3_nt: TGTGCCAGCAGCCAACAGACAGGGGGCAATTCACCCCTCCACTTT
v_call: TRBV9; clone_size: .; d_call: TRBD1; j_call: TRBJ1-6; cdr3_aa: CASSALTGRYLHF; cdr3_nt: TGTGCCAGCAGCGCATTGACAGGGAGGTACCTCCACTTT
v_call: TRBV15; clone_size: .; d_call: .; j_call: TRBJ1-1; cdr3_aa: CATSRGTIQNSGTEAFF; cdr3_nt: TGTGCCACCAGCAGGGGTACGATCCAAAACTCGGGGACTGAAGCTTTCTTT
v_call: TRBV30; clone_size: once; d_call: .; j_call: TRBJ1-2; cdr3_aa: CAWSEGAAVDYGYTF; cdr3_nt: TGTGCCTGGAGTGAAGGGGCCGCGGTCGATTATGGCTACACCTTC
v_call: TRBV7-2; clone_size: .; d_call: TRBD1; j_call: TRBJ1-6; cdr3_aa: CASSPQSRQGTNSPLHF; cdr3_nt: TGTGCCAGCAGCCCCCAAAGCCGACAGGGGACTAATTCACCCCTCCACTTT
v_call: TRBV28; clone_size: .; d_call: TRBD1; j_call: TRBJ2-1; cdr3_aa: CASNDRDRKGNEQFF; cdr3_nt: TGTGCCAGCAACGACCGGGACAGAAAAGGAAATGAGCAGTTCTTC
v_call: TRBV2; clone_size: .; d_call: TRBD1; j_call: TRBJ2-7; cdr3_aa: CASNRDSYEQYF; cdr3_nt: TGTGCCAGCAACAGGGACAGCTACGAGCAGTACTTC
v_call: TRBV3-1/TRBV3-2; clone_size: .; d_call: .; j_call: TRBJ1-2; cdr3_aa: CASSPQLIETGTYGYTF; cdr3_nt: TGTGCCAGCAGCCCGCAGCTCATTGAAACAGGGACCTATGGCTACACCTTC
v_call: TRBV10-3; clone_size: .; d_call: .; j_call: TRBJ1-2; cdr3_aa: CAISEIAGSGGYTF; cdr3_nt: TGTGCCATCAGTGAGATAGCGGGCTCGGGAGGCTACACCTTC
v_call: TRBV11-3; clone_size: .; d_call: .; j_call: TRBJ2-1; cdr3_aa: CASSPTRAAYNEQFF; cdr3_nt: TGTGCCAGCAGTCCGACTAGGGCCGCGTACAATGAGCAGTTCTTC
v_call: TRBV6-4; clone_size: .; d_call: TRBD2; j_call: TRBJ2-3; cdr3_aa: CASSEVAGGPPDTQYF; cdr3_nt: TGTGCCAGCAGTGAAGTAGCGGGGGGGCCCCCAGATACGCAGTATTTT
v_call: TRBV11-3; clone_size: .; d_call: TRBD2; j_call: TRBJ2-3; cdr3_aa: CASSRRSGGSTDTQYF; cdr3_nt: TGTGCCAGCAGCCGACGTAGCGGGGGAAGCACAGATACGCAGTATTTT
v_call: TRBV5-1; clone_size: .; d_call: TRBD1; j_call: TRBJ2-3; cdr3_aa: CASSFRQGVTSTDTQYF; cdr3_nt: TGCGCCAGCAGCTTCCGCCAGGGGGTAACGAGCACAGATACGCAGTATTTT
v_call: TRBV28; clone_size: .; d_call: .; j_call: TRBJ2-7; cdr3_aa: CASSFSRSYEQYF; cdr3_nt: TGTGCCAGCAGTTTTTCCAGGTCCTACGAGCAGTACTTC
v_call: TRBV2; clone_size: .; d_call: TRBD1; j_call: TRBJ1-2; cdr3_aa: CAGGQGNFSPYGYTF; cdr3_nt: TGTGCCGGTGGACAGGGGAATTTTTCTCCCTATGGCTACACCTTC
v_call: TRBV27; clone_size: .; d_call: TRBD1; j_call: TRBJ1-6; cdr3_aa: CASSPRTGTHSPLHF; cdr3_nt: TGTGCCAGCAGTCCCCGGACAGGTACCCATTCACCCCTCCACTTT
v_call: TRBV12-3/TRBV12-4; clone_size: .; d_call: .; j_call: TRBJ2-7; cdr3_aa: CASSPNPNGEQYF; cdr3_nt: TGTGCCAGCAGCCCCAACCCAAACGGCGAGCAGTACTTC
v_call: TRBV24-1; clone_size: .; d_call: .; j_call: TRBJ1-2; cdr3_aa: CATSDPRTAYGYTF; cdr3_nt: TGTGCCACCAGTGATCCGAGGACAGCCTATGGCTACACCTTC
v_call: TRBV5-4; clone_size: few; d_call: TRBD2; j_call: TRBJ2-1; cdr3_aa: CASSLGGLGSTEQFF; cdr3_nt: TGTGCCAGCAGCTTGGGGGGACTAGGATCCACTGAGCAGTTCTTC
v_call: TRBV10-3; clone_size: .; d_call: .; j_call: TRBJ2-2; cdr3_aa: CAIRTLGTGELFF; cdr3_nt: TGTGCCATCAGGACTCTAGGCACCGGGGAGCTGTTTTTT
v_call: TRBV6-5; clone_size: .; d_call: .; j_call: TRBJ1-1; cdr3_aa: CASSYSTQSNTEAFF; cdr3_nt: TGTGCCAGCAGTTACTCAACCCAGTCGAACACTGAAGCTTTCTTT
v_call: TRBV7-2; clone_size: few; d_call: TRBD2; j_call: TRBJ2-1; cdr3_aa: CASSSLAGGFYEQFF; cdr3_nt: TGTGCCAGCAGCTCGCTAGCGGGGGGGTTCTATGAGCAGTTCTTC
v_call: TRBV28; clone_size: .; d_call: .; j_call: TRBJ1-4; cdr3_aa: CASSLQGPDPNEKLFF; cdr3_nt: TGTGCCAGCAGCCTCCAGGGTCCCGACCCTAATGAAAAACTGTTTTTT
v_call: TRBV3-1/TRBV3-2; clone_size: .; d_call: TRBD1; j_call: TRBJ2-7; cdr3_aa: CASSQAQGIYEQYF; cdr3_nt: TGTGCCAGCAGCCAGGCACAGGGGATCTACGAGCAGTACTTC
v_call: TRBV6-4; clone_size: once; d_call: .; j_call: TRBJ2-3; cdr3_aa: CASSVGDTQYF; cdr3_nt: TGTGCCAGCAGTGTCGGAGATACGCAGTATTTT
v_call: TRBV15; clone_size: once; d_call: TRBD1; j_call: TRBJ1-1; cdr3_aa: CATSRGTGTLLAEAFF; cdr3_nt: TGTGCCACCAGCAGGGGGACAGGTACCCTCCTGGCTGAAGCTTTCTTT
v_call: TRBV18; clone_size: .; d_call: .; j_call: TRBJ1-2; cdr3_aa: CASSPTTGHYGYTF; cdr3_nt: TGTGCCAGCTCACCTACGACAGGACACTATGGCTACACCTTC
v_call: TRBV6-5; clone_size: .; d_call: .; j_call: TRBJ1-3; cdr3_aa: CASSTREDTIYF; cdr3_nt: TGTGCCAGCAGTACCAGGGAGGACACCATATATTTT
v_call: TRBV15; clone_size: .; d_call: .; j_call: TRBJ2-3; cdr3_aa: CATSSHLMDSTGADTQYF; cdr3_nt: TGTGCCACCAGCAGCCACTTAATGGACAGCACCGGGGCAGATACGCAGTATTTT
v_call: TRBV7-2; clone_size: once; d_call: .; j_call: TRBJ2-7; cdr3_aa: CASSLAVYTGDKNEQYF; cdr3_nt: TGTGCCAGCAGCTTAGCGGTTTATACGGGAGACAAAAACGAGCAGTACTTC
v_call: TRBV19; clone_size: few; d_call: TRBD2; j_call: TRBJ2-1; cdr3_aa: CASSTMAGLARNEQFF; cdr3_nt: TGTGCCAGTAGTACCATGGCGGGACTAGCTAGGAATGAGCAGTTCTTC
v_call: TRBV28; clone_size: .; d_call: TRBD1; j_call: TRBJ2-1; cdr3_aa: CASSLRDRGRNEQFF; cdr3_nt: TGTGCCAGCAGCCTGAGGGACAGGGGGCGAAATGAGCAGTTCTTC
v_call: TRBV19; clone_size: .; d_call: .; j_call: TRBJ2-3; cdr3_aa: CASSIRAGAEDTQYF; cdr3_nt: TGTGCCAGTAGTATAAGGGCAGGGGCCGAAGATACGCAGTATTTT
v_call: TRBV7-9; clone_size: once; d_call: TRBD1; j_call: TRBJ1-1; cdr3_aa: CASSPGTANTEAFF; cdr3_nt: TGTGCCAGCAGCCCAGGGACAGCGAACACTGAAGCTTTCTTT
v_call: TRBV24-1; clone_size: few; d_call: TRBD2; j_call: TRBJ2-1; cdr3_aa: CATRASGAPIQFF; cdr3_nt: TGTGCCACCAGGGCTAGCGGGGCCCCTATCCAGTTCTTC
v_call: TRBV11-2; clone_size: once; d_call: .; j_call: TRBJ2-6; cdr3_aa: CASSLRWAEGGTGANVLTF; cdr3_nt: TGTGCCAGCAGCTTGAGATGGGCTGAGGGAGGCACCGGGGCCAACGTCCTGACTTTC
v_call: TRBV28; clone_size: .; d_call: TRBD1; j_call: TRBJ1-2; cdr3_aa: CASSQPGQGDYGYTF; cdr3_nt: TGTGCCAGCAGTCAACCGGGACAGGGCGACTATGGCTACACCTTC